This TCR beta chain was captured by sequencing in a study of blood T cell repertoires in COVID-19. Study-wide context: The United States, Italy and Spain supplied acute and convalescent COVID-19 samples. PBMCs, B-cell-depleted T cells, or T cells provided the cDNA or gDNA that made up the material.

Per the study methods: How many nucleated cells were present was estimated from reference gene primer amplification. Some clones are missing from TCRdb's copy, which holds only in-frame ones; the method was immunoSEQ multiplex PCR. V and J calls and clone size follow that table, whereas D and trimming were derived from the DNA. The sample comprises fewer than 300,000 clones, approximately 84% of which are singletons, and more than 9% rests with the top ten. The Seattle site enrolled patients during active infection and followed them longitudinally. This clone has more than one count but fewer than ten. Germline lookup yields CDR1 SGHRS and CDR2 YFSETQ. Trimming left V 2 bases short and J 5 bases short, with 10 bases between. The CDR3 is made up of 13 amino acids.

The source material was peripheral blood. The chain carries TRBV5-1 and TRBJ1-1; D is possibly TRBD1 (6 bases). This TCR came from a man in his forties or fifties with COVID-19, enrolled during active disease. Written as DNA, the CDR3 is TGCGCCAGCAGCTTTGGCAGGGGAACTGAAGCTTTCTTT. Its translation: CASSFGRGTEAFF.